A selection of T cell receptor beta chains follows, all from one sample in a study of blood T cells in healthy people across ages. TCRdb ran MiXCR on the 5' RACE reads and lists one entry per CDR3 protein. Of about 780,000 distinct CDR3 sequences detected, about half appear once; the ten largest clones hold approximately 18%. Sequenced sample: blood. The receptors stem from a man older than 75 in good health. Each CDR3 is given with its conserved first and last residue. D genes are given only for firm matches. A clone size is listed for some rows: how often the clone was seen (once, few, many), or a class if it is expanded.

TRBV4-2,few,TRBJ2-7,TRBD2,TGTGCCAGCAGCCAAGAACTTCATAGCGGGAGTAGAAGCGGCGAGCAGTACTTC,CASSQELHSGSRSGEQYF
TRBV7-9,few,TRBJ1-2,-,TGTGCCTCGGGGCCCGGGACCTCTTATGGTGGCTACACCTTC,CASGPGTSYGGYTF
TRBV29-1,-,TRBJ2-3,-,TGCAGCGCCGAGCTAGTCGCAGATACGCAGTATTTT,CSAELVADTQYF
TRBV7-9,once,TRBJ1-2,-,TGTGCCAGCAGCTTTTTAGGACAGCCTAACTATGGCTACACCTTC,CASSFLGQPNYGYTF
TRBV5-6,few,TRBJ2-7,-,TGTGCCAGTTCAGAACAGGGCGACGAGCAGTACTTC,CASSEQGDEQYF
TRBV7-6,-,TRBJ2-1,-,TGTGCCAGCAGCGTAGGGGTTTGGGACACCTCTCACAATGAGCAGTTCTTC,CASSVGVWDTSHNEQFF
TRBV5-1,-,TRBJ2-1,TRBD1,TGCGCCAGTAGCTCCCTATCCGGGACAGATACAGAGCAGTTCTTC,CASSSLSGTDTEQFF
TRBV20-1,-,TRBJ2-2,TRBD2,TGCAGTGCTAGAGGCGGGAGATTCGGGGAGCTGTTTTTT,CSARGGRFGELFF
TRBV2,-,TRBJ2-4,TRBD2,TGTGCCAGCGGCGGAGCGGGATCGGGCAAAAACATTCAGTACTTC,CASGGAGSGKNIQYF
TRBV6-2/TRBV6-3,-,TRBJ1-2,TRBD1,TGTGCCAGCAGGCCCCAGGGGACAGGGGGCGTCTATGGCTACACCTTC,CASRPQGTGGVYGYTF
TRBV11-2,-,TRBJ2-3,-,TGTGCCAGCAGCCGGGACGGATTCACAGATACGCAGTATTTT,CASSRDGFTDTQYF
TRBV3-1,-,TRBJ1-3,-,TGTGCCAGCAGCCAAGACGCACGACGAGGAAACACCATATATTTT,CASSQDARRGNTIYF
TRBV5-1,-,TRBJ2-6,-,TGCGCCAGCAGCTTGGAAGGTGGGGCCAACGTCCTGACTTTC,CASSLEGGANVLTF
TRBV20-1,once,TRBJ2-7,TRBD2,TGCAGTGCTAGAGATCAGTACAAAGGACTAGGCCACACCCAGTACTTC,CSARDQYKGLGHTQYF
TRBV12-3/TRBV12-4,-,TRBJ2-7,-,TGTGCCAGCAGTTTAGACTTTGATTCCTACGAGCGGTACTTC,CASSLDFDSYERYF
TRBV15,few,TRBJ2-3,-,TGTGCCACCAGCGGATACACAGATACGCAGTATTTT,CATSGYTDTQYF
TRBV20-1,few,TRBJ1-5,-,TGCAGTTCCCAGGGTCAGGCAAATCAGCCCCAGCATTTT,CSSQGQANQPQHF
TRBV7-8,-,TRBJ2-5,-,TGTGCCAGCAGCTTAGCGGGAGGAGGAACAGAGACCCTGTACTTC,CASSLAGGGTETLYF
TRBV14,once,TRBJ2-1,-,TGTGCCAGCAGCCAAGACATGGTAGCGGCTTCCAATGAGCCGTTCTTC,CASSQDMVAASNEPFF
TRBV20-1,once,TRBJ1-1,TRBD1,TGCAGTGCTCACAGACAGGGACGAGCTTTCTTT,CSAHRQGRAFF
TRBV24-1,many,TRBJ2-3,-,TGTGCCACCAGTGATACCAGGGTGACAGATACGCAGTATTTT,CATSDTRVTDTQYF
TRBV5-1,-,TRBJ2-7,TRBD2,TGCGCCAGCAGGATGGGACTAGCGGGGCGGTACGAGCAGTACTTC,CASRMGLAGRYEQYF
TRBV12-3/TRBV12-4,-,TRBJ2-3,TRBD2,TGTGCCAGCAGGCCCGGGACTAGCGGGACGCGAGGCACAGATACGCAGTATTTT,CASRPGTSGTRGTDTQYF
TRBV2,-,TRBJ1-4,TRBD1,TGTGCCAGCAGTGCTCAGGGGGCGCCGGATGAAAAACTGTTTTTT,CASSAQGAPDEKLFF
TRBV15,-,TRBJ1-2,-,TGTGCCACCAGCCCCGCGGAGGTGTACTACTATGGCTACACCTTC,CATSPAEVYYYGYTF
TRBV11-2,-,TRBJ1-5,-,TGTGCCAGCAGCTTATCGGGGGGCACTATCAATCAGCCCCAGCATTTT,CASSLSGGTINQPQHF
TRBV7-9,-,TRBJ2-7,-,TGTGCCAGCAGCCCTCTTACAGGGAAACGGTCCTACGAGCAGTACTTC,CASSPLTGKRSYEQYF
TRBV12-3/TRBV12-4,-,TRBJ1-6,TRBD1,TGTGCCAGCAGTTTGGAGGGGGCTTCTGGTTCACCCCTCCACTTT,CASSLEGASGSPLHF
TRBV5-1,many,TRBJ2-7,-,TGCGCCAGCAGCTTGGACGGGGGGCGAAACTACGAGCAGTACTTC,CASSLDGGRNYEQYF
TRBV5-1,once,TRBJ2-3,-,TGCGCCAGCAGCTCCCATGGCGGGGACACAGATACGCAGTATTTT,CASSSHGGDTDTQYF
TRBV6-2/TRBV6-3,-,TRBJ2-6,-,TGTGCCAGCAGACAGGGTCCCAACGTCCTGACTTTC,CASRQGPNVLTF
TRBV3-1,few,TRBJ2-7,TRBD2,TGTGCCAGCAGCCAGCCCCCGAGCGGGAGTTTGTACGAGCAGTACTTC,CASSQPPSGSLYEQYF
TRBV19,-,TRBJ2-7,-,TGTGCCGGTAGTATAGATGGGGCCTACGAGCAGTACTTC,CAGSIDGAYEQYF
TRBV20-1,-,TRBJ1-5,TRBD1,TGCAGTGCTAGTCCCGAACAGGGGAGATCCTTTCATCAGCCCCAGCATTTT,CSASPEQGRSFHQPQHF
TRBV29-1,-,TRBJ2-3,-,TGCAGCGTTGGACACACAGATACGCAGTATTTT,CSVGHTDTQYF
TRBV28,few,TRBJ2-7,TRBD2,TGTGCCAGCAGCCCCAGCGGGAGAAAGTTATCCGAGCAGTACTTC,CASSPSGRKLSEQYF
TRBV28,-,TRBJ1-5,-,TGTGCCAGCATCCCAGGGAGCAATCAGCCCCAGCATTTT,CASIPGSNQPQHF
TRBV30,many,TRBJ1-1,-,TGTGCCTGGGTCGACACGGGGGTGGGGAACACTGAAGCTTTCTTT,CAWVDTGVGNTEAFF
TRBV4-3,few,TRBJ2-7,TRBD2,TGCGCCAGCAGCCTAAGACTAGCGGGTTCCCACGAGCAGTACTTC,CASSLRLAGSHEQYF
TRBV11-2,-,TRBJ2-7,-,TGTGCCAGCAGCTTATACGATTCCCATCGGGACGAGCAGTACTTC,CASSLYDSHRDEQYF
TRBV12-3/TRBV12-4,few,TRBJ2-3,TRBD2,TGTGCCACTAGCGGGAGTCGCACAGATACGCAGTATTTT,CATSGSRTDTQYF
TRBV12-3/TRBV12-4,-,TRBJ2-1,-,TGTGCCAGCAGTTTCGCGGGGTTCTCCTACAATGAGCAGTTCTTC,CASSFAGFSYNEQFF
TRBV6-5,-,TRBJ2-5,-,TGTGCCAGCAGTTACTCGCCAGGGCCAAATTCTGGGGAGACCCTGTACTTC,CASSYSPGPNSGETLYF
TRBV28,-,TRBJ2-6,TRBD1,TGTGCCAGCAGTTACGATCGGACAGGGGGCATTTTGTCTGGGGCCAACGTCCTGACTTTC,CASSYDRTGGILSGANVLTF
TRBV10-3,few,TRBJ2-5,-,TGTGCCATCAGTGGGCAGGATAAAGAGACCCAGTACTTC,CAISGQDKETQYF
TRBV7-9,-,TRBJ2-7,-,TGTGCCAGCAGCCTCGAGAACGGAGACTCCTACGAGCAGTACTTC,CASSLENGDSYEQYF
TRBV5-1,few,TRBJ2-7,-,TGCGCCAGCAGCTTGGCGTACGTCGGTGAGGGCGAGCAGTACTTC,CASSLAYVGEGEQYF
TRBV6-5,-,TRBJ2-5,-,TGTGCCAGCAGTTACGCGGGCTCACAAGAGACCCAGTACTTC,CASSYAGSQETQYF
TRBV11-2,-,TRBJ2-1,TRBD2,TGTGCCAGCAGCTTTCCGGGACTAGCTTCTAATGAGCAGTTCTTC,CASSFPGLASNEQFF